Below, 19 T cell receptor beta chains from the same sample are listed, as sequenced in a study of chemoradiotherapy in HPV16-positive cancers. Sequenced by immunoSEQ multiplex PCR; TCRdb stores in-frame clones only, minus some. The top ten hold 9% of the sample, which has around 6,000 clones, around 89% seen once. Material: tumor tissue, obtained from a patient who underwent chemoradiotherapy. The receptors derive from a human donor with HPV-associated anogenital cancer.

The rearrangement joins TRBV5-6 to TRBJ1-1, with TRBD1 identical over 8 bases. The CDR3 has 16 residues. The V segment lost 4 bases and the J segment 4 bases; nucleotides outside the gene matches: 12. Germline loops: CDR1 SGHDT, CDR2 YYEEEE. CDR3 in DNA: TGTGCCAGCAGCACAACGGGGCAGGGGGCAATCACTGAAGCTTTCTTT. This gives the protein CASSTTGQGAITEAFF.

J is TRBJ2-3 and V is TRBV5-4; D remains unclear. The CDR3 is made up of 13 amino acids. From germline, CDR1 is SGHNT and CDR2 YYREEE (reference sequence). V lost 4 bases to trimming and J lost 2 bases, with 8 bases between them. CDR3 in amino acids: CASSPQDTDTQYF. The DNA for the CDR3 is TGTGCCAGCAGCCCCCAGGACACAGATACGCAGTATTTT.

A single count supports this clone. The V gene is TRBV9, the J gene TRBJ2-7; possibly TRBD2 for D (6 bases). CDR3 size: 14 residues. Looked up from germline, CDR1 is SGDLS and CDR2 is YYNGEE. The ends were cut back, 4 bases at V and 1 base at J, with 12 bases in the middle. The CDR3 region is CASSPGELSYEQYF. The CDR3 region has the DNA TGTGCCAGCAGCCCGGGGGAACTTTCCTACGAGCAGTACTTC.

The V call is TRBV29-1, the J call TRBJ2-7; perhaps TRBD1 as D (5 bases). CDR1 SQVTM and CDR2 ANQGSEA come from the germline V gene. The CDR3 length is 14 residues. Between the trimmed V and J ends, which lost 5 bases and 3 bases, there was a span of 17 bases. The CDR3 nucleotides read TGCAGCGTTCTCCAGGGAACCCCCGACTACGAGCAGTACTTC. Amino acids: CSVLQGTPDYEQYF.

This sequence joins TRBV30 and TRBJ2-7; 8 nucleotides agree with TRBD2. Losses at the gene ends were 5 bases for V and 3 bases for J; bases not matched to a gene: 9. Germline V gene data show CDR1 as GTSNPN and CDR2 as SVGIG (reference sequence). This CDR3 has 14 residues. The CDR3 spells CAWGMGTSFYEQYF. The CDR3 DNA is TGTGCCTGGGGAATGGGGACTAGTTTCTACGAGCAGTACTTC.

CDR3 bases: TGTGCCAGCAGTTTTGCAGTGGCTGGCACTGAAGCTTTCTTT. This codes for CASSFAVAGTEAFF. The J gene is TRBJ1-1, the V gene TRBV6-1; no clear D. The length of the CDR3 is 14 residues. Germline-derived CDR1 and CDR2 are MNHNS and SASEGT. The V end was cut by 5 bases, the J end by 4 bases, with 14 bases between.

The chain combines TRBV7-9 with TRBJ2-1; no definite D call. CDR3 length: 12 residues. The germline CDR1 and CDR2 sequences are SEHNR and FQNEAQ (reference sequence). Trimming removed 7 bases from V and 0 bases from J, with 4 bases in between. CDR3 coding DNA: TGTGCCAGCAAGAGCTCCTACAATGAGCAGTTCTTC. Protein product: CASKSSYNEQFF. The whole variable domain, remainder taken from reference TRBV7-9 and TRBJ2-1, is DTGVSQNPRHKITKRGQNVTFRCDPISEHNRLYWYRQTLGQGPEFLTYFQNEAQLEKSRLLSDRFSAERPKGSFSTLEIQRTEQGDSAMYLCASKSSYNEQFFGPGTRLTVL.

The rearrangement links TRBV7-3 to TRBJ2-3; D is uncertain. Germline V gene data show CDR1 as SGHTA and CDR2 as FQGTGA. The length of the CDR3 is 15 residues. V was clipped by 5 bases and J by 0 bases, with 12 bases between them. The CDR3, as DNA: TGTGCCAGCAGCCCTAGGCCCTCTAGCACAGATACGCAGTATTTT. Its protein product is CASSPRPSSTDTQYF. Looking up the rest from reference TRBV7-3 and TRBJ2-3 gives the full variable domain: GAGVSQTPSNKVTEKGKYVELRCDPISGHTALYWYRQSLGQGPEFLIYFQGTGAADDSGLPNDRFFAVRPEGSVSTLKIQRTERGDSAVYLCASSPRPSSTDTQYFGPGTRLTVL.

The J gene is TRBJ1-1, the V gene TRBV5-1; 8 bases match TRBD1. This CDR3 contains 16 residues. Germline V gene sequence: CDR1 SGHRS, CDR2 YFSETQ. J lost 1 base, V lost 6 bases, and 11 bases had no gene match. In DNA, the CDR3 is TGCGCCAGCAAAAGGACAGGGAGTAGCCCGAACACTGAAGCTTTCTTT. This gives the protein CASKRTGSSPNTEAFF.

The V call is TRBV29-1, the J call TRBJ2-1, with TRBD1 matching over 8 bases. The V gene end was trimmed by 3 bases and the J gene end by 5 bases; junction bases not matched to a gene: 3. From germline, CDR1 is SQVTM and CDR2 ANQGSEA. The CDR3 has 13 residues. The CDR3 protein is CSVEKDRDNEQFF. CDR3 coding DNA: TGCAGCGTTGAGAAGGACAGGGACAATGAGCAGTTCTTC.

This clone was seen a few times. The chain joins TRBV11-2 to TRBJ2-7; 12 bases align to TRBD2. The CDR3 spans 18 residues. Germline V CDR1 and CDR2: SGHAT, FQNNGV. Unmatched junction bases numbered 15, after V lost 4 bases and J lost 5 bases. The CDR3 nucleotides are TGTGCCAGCAGCTCTAATCTGAGACTAGCGGGAGCCGAGGACGAGCAGTACTTC. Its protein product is CASSSNLRLAGAEDEQYF.

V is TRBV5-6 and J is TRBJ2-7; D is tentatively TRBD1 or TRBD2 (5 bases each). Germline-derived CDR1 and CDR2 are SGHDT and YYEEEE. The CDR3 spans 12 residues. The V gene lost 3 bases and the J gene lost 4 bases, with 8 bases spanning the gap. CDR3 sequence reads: CASSWDGYEQYF. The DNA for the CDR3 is TGTGCCAGCAGCTGGGACGGGTACGAGCAGTACTTC.

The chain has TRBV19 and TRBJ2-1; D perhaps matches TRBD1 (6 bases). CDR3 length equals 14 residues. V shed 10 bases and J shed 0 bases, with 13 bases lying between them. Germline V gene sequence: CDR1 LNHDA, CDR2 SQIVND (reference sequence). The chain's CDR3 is CATKQGRSYNEQFF. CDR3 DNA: TGTGCCACCAAACAGGGCCGCTCCTACAATGAGCAGTTCTTC.

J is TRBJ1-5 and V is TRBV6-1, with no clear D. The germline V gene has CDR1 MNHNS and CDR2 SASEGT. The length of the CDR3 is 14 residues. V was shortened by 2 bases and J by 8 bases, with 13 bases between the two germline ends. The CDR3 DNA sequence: TGTGCCAGCAGTGAATTAAGTATGGCCAAGCCCCAGCATTTT. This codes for CASSELSMAKPQHF.

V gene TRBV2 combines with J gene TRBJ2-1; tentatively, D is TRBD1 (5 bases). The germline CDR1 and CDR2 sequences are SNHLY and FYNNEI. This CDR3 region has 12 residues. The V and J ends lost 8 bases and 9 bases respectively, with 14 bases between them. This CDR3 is CASGAYTPEQFF. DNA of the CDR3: TGTGCCAGCGGGGCCTATACTCCTGAGCAGTTCTTC.

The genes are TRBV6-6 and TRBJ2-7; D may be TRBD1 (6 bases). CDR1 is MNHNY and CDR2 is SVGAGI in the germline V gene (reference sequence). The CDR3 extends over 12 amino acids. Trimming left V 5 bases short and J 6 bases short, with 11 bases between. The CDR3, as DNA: TGTGCCAGCAGTGACAGGTTCGGCGAGCAGTACTTC. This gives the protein CASSDRFGEQYF.

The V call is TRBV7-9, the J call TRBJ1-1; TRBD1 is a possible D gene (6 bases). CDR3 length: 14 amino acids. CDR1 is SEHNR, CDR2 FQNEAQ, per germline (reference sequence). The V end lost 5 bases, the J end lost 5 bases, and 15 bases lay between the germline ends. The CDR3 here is CASSRLEGGTEAFF. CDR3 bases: TGTGCCAGCAGCCGCTTAGAGGGGGGAACTGAAGCTTTCTTT.

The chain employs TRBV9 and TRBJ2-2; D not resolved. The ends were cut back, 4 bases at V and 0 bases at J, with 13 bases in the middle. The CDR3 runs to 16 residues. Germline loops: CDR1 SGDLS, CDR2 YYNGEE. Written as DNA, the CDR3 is TGTGCCAGCAGCCAGACCCCATACTCGAACACCGGGGAGCTGTTTTTT. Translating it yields CASSQTPYSNTGELFF.

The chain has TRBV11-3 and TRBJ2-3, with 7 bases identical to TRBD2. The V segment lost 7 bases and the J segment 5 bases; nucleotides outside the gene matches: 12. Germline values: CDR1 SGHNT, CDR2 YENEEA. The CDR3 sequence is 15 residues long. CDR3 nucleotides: TGTGCCAGCAATGGCCGTGCGGGAGACAAAGATACGCAGTATTTT. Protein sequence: CASNGRAGDKDTQYF. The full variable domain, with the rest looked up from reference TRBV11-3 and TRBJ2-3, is EAGVVQSPRYKIIEKKQPVAFWCNPISGHNTLYWYLQNLGQGPELLIRYENEEAVDDSQLPKDRFSAERLKGVDSTLKIQPAELGDSAVYLCASNGRAGDKDTQYFGPGTRLTVL.